These 5 T cell receptor beta chains share one sample of origin, sequenced in a study of cytomegalovirus exposure and HLA in healthy donors. Use of 60 Vbeta and 13 Jbeta primers characterized the PCR. Sequencing used immunoSEQ multiplex PCR; TCRdb keeps in-frame clones, though not all of them. The table records some 160,000 clones, over 75% of them present only once. Sequenced material: PBMCs. Receptors originate from a woman between 45 and 65 years old in good health and CMV-seronegative.

The rearrangement uses TRBV30 and TRBJ2-7, with 7 bases fitting TRBD2. Germline trimming cut 2 bases from V and 2 bases from J; bases unmatched to any gene: 15. The CDR3 consists of 17 residues. CDR1 is GTSNPN and CDR2 is SVGIG in the germline V gene (reference sequence). DNA for the CDR3: TGTGCCTGGAGTCCCCCTCCTCGCCTAGCGGTAACCTACGAGCAGTACTTC. It yields the protein CAWSPPPRLAVTYEQYF.

This clone showed up just a few times. The chain carries TRBV27 and TRBJ2-7, with 9 bases matching TRBD1. The CDR3 is made up of 15 amino acids. The junction had 15 bases not matched to a gene; V was cut back by 10 bases and J by 5 bases. The germline CDR1 and CDR2 sequences are MNHEY and SMNVEV (reference sequence). The CDR3 DNA is TGTGCCACCCACCCCGCGGGGACAGGGCCGAACGAGCAGTACTTC. Protein: CATHPAGTGPNEQYF.

The chain is built from TRBV27 and TRBJ2-3; 9 bases are a match to TRBD1. The CDR3 has 16 amino acids. The V and J ends lost 0 bases and 6 bases, in that order; junction bases with no gene match: 7. Germline lookup yields CDR1 MNHEY and CDR2 SMNVEV (reference sequence). CDR3 residues: CASSLSPGQGGDTQYF. The CDR3 coding sequence is TGTGCCAGCAGTTTATCGCCGGGACAGGGAGGCGATACGCAGTATTTT.

The CDR3: CASSLQVDQPQHF. CDR3 bases: TGTGCCAGCAGTTTACAGGTCGATCAGCCCCAGCATTTT. The V and J genes are TRBV28 and TRBJ1-5; D unclear. From germline, CDR1 is MDHEN and CDR2 SYDVKM. The CDR3 is 13 amino acids. V lost 2 bases to trimming and J lost 5 bases, with 7 bases between them.

The chain joins TRBV7-9 to TRBJ2-2; D unresolved. CDR1 is SEHNR, CDR2 FQNEAQ, per germline (reference sequence). The CDR3 spans 17 residues. Between the trimmed V and J ends, which lost 5 bases and 2 bases, there was a span of 18 bases. The CDR3 nucleotides are TGTGCCAGCAGCCCCCCTATACTGGTACCAAACACCGGGGAGCTGTTTTTT. Translating it yields CASSPPILVPNTGELFF.